This T cell receptor (beta chain) was captured in a study of human T cells and chemical hapten exposure. Study-level background: Across its roughly 22 weeks, the study gave patients weekly diphenylcyclopropenone doses to the scalp. Small discrepancies in pooled library volume mainly accounted for the varying TCR yields per sample.

Single cDNA molecules in the library carried unique molecular identifiers attached during preparation. In TCRdb, the RACE reads were re-called with MiXCR into one record per CDR3 protein. This table holds some 52,000 distinct CDR3 sequences, approximately 10% found once. The sample's time point: patch test 1, 2 weeks after DPC sensitization. Treatment noted: therapeutic diphenylcyclopropenone sensitization with weekly scalp DPC. Unseparated into fractions, whole blood served as the source from which total RNA was extracted. Source: whole blood, taken in connection with sensitization to the hapten diphenylcyclopropenone (DPC). The TCR sequence derives from a woman aged 40 to 55 with alopecia areata. Some clones in this sample may be carry-over from other donors' samples.

The CDR3 is CASTPGGGANVLTF. CDR3 nucleotide sequence: TGTGCCAGCACCCCGGGCGGTGGGGCCAACGTCCTGACTTTC. V and J are TRBV11-2 and TRBJ2-6; no clear D. Germline CDR1 is SGHAT and CDR2 is FQNNGV. V lost 7 bases and J lost 3, with 10 bases in between. The length of the CDR3 is 14 residues.